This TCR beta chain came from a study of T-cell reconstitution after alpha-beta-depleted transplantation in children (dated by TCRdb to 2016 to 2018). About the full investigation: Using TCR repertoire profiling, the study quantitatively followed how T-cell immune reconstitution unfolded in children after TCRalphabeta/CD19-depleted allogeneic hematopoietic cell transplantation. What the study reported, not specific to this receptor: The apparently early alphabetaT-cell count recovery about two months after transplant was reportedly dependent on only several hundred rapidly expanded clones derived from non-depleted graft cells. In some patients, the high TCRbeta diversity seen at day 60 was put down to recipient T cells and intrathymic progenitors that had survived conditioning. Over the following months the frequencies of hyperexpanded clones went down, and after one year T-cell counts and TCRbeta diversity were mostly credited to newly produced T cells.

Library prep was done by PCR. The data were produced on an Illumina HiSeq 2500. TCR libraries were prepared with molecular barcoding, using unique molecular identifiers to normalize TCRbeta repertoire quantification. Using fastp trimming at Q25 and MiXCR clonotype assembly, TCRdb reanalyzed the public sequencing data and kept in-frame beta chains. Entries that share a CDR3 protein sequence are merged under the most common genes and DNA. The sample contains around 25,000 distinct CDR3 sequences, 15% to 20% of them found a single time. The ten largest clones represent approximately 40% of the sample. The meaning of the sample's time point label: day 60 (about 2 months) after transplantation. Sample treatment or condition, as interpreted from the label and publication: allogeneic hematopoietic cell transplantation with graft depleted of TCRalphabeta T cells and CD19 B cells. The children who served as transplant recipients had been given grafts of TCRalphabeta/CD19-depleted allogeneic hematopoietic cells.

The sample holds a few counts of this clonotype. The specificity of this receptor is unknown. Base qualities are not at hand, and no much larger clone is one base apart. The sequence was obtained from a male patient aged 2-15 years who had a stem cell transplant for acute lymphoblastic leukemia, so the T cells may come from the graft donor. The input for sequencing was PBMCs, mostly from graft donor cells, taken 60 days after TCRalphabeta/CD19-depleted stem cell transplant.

The sequenced DNA: TGCAGTGCTAGGACTAGCGGGCCTCCCTACGAGCAGTACTTC. Its amino acids are CSARTSGPPYEQYF. The sequence is built from TRBV20-1 and TRBJ2-7, with 10 bases in between that match TRBD2. CDR1 and CDR2, per the germline V gene (reference sequence), are DFQATT and SNEGSKA. The V end gives up 3 bases and the J end 2 bases, leaving 4 bases in the junction not matched to a gene. The CDR3 runs 14 residues from the cysteine to the phenylalanine. Only the CDR3 DNA stays, 42 bases, in frame from base 1.